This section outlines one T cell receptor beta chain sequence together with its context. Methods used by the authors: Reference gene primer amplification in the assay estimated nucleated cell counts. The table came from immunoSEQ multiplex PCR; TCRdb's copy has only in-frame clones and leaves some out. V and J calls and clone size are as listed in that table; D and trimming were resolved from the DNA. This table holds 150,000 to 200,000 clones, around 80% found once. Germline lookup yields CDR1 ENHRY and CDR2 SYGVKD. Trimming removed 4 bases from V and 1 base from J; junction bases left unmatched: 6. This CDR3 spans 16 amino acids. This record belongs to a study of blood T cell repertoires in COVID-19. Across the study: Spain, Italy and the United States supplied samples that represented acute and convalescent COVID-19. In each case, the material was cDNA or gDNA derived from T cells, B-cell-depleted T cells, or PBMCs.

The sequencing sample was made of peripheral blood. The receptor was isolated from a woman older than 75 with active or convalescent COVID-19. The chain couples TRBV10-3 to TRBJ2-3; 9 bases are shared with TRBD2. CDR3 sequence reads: CAISGERGVRTDTQYF. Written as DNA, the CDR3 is TGTGCCATCAGTGGGGAGCGGGGGGTCCGCACAGATACGCAGTATTTT.